The 5 T cell receptor beta chains below all came from one sample that was sequenced in a study of T cell changes during pregnancy in multiple sclerosis. TCRdb's copy holds only in-frame clones and misses some; the assay was immunoSEQ multiplex PCR. Of approximately 62,000 clones in the sample, 90% to 95% were seen once. Source: CD8+ T cells from peripheral blood mononuclear cells, taken in the second trimester of pregnancy. The receptors come from a female donor with multiple sclerosis, enrolled in a pregnancy study.

This clone was picked up a small number of times. This sequence joins TRBV2 and TRBJ1-1; TRBD1 might be the D (5 bases). The CDR3 contains 11 residues. Between the trimmed V and J ends, which lost 6 bases and 7 bases, there was a span of 9 bases. Per germline, CDR1 SNHLY and CDR2 FYNNEI. CDR3 region: CASSDSVEAFF. CDR3 nucleotides: TGTGCCAGCAGCGACAGCGTTGAAGCTTTCTTT.

The rearrangement joins TRBV7-9 to TRBJ2-3, with TRBD1 matching 10 bases. Germline V gene sequence: CDR1 SEHNR, CDR2 FQNEAQ (reference sequence). Trimming took 5 bases from V and 7 from J; bases not matched to a gene: 9. This CDR3 is built from 15 residues. Here the CDR3 DNA reads TGTGCCAGCAGCACCCGGGACAGGGGAGCATATACGCAGTATTTT. Its protein is CASSTRDRGAYTQYF.

This CDR3 is CAISESSGLGDPNEQFF. In nucleotides, the CDR3 is TGTGCCATCAGTGAGTCTTCTGGATTAGGGGATCCCAATGAGCAGTTCTTC. V and J are TRBV10-3 and TRBJ2-1; a possible D gene is TRBD1 (5 bases). CDR3 length: 17 residues. Germline V gene sequence: CDR1 ENHRY, CDR2 SYGVKD. Trimming removed 0 bases at V and 6 bases at J, with 18 bases between.

V is TRBV28 and J is TRBJ1-1; D possibly corresponds to TRBD1 (5 bases). The CDR3 consists of 14 residues. V shed 4 bases and J shed 0 bases, with 9 bases lying between them. Germline CDR1 MDHEN, CDR2 SYDVKM. In nucleotides, the CDR3 is TGTGCCAGCAGTTGGACAAGGATGAACACTGAAGCTTTCTTT. This codes for CASSWTRMNTEAFF.

This clone was recorded once. V usage is TRBV9 and J usage is TRBJ2-1, with 9 bases lining up with TRBD2. Germline V CDR1 and CDR2: SGDLS, YYNGEE. The CDR3 extends over 18 amino acids. The V gene end was trimmed by 3 bases and the J gene end by 1 base; junction bases not matched to a gene: 11. The CDR3 loop is CASSGRISGSLSYNEQFF. The CDR3, as DNA: TGTGCCAGCAGCGGCCGGATTAGCGGGAGCCTATCCTACAATGAGCAGTTCTTC.